This entry lists 32 T cell receptor beta chains sequenced from one sample in a study of blood T cell repertoires in COVID-19. The repertoire was sequenced with immunoSEQ multiplex PCR; TCRdb's copy has only in-frame clones and lacks some. The sample shows about 250,000 clones, 85% to 90% of them seen only once. The sequenced sample consisted of peripheral blood. These receptors all come from a man under 40 with acute or convalescent COVID-19.

V and J are TRBV3-1 (or the pseudogene TRBV3-2) and TRBJ1-2; D unclear. Germline V lookup: CDR1 LGHDT, CDR2 YNNKEL (reference sequence). The CDR3 extends over 13 amino acids. Trimming stripped 0 bases from V and 7 bases from J, with 9 bases between. The CDR3 protein is CASSQEAGFGYTF. CDR3 nucleotides: TGTGCCAGCAGCCAAGAGGCCGGGTTTGGCTACACCTTC.

Only one count was recorded for this clone. The gene calls are TRBV29-1 and TRBJ2-7, with D possibly matching TRBD2 (5 bases). V lost 6 bases, J lost 0 bases, and 12 bases lay in between. Germline CDR1 and CDR2: SQVTM and ANQGSEA. The CDR3 has 13 residues. The CDR3 region is CSVGMGSSYEQYF. The CDR3 bases are TGCAGCGTGGGCATGGGGAGCTCCTACGAGCAGTACTTC.

V usage is TRBV28 and J usage is TRBJ1-2, with TRBD1 identical over 7 bases. Per the germline V gene, CDR1 is MDHEN and CDR2 is SYDVKM. With 5 bases clipped from V and 6 bases from J, the junction kept 12 bases outside the gene matches. This CDR3 spans 15 amino acids. The CDR3 spells CASSKLGQSLNGYTF. The CDR3 coding sequence is TGTGCCAGCAGTAAATTGGGACAGTCCCTTAATGGCTACACCTTC.

The chain links TRBV14 to TRBJ1-3; D perhaps matches TRBD1 (6 bases). Between the trimmed V and J ends, which lost 5 bases and 3 bases, there was a span of 17 bases. The CDR3 totals 16 residues. The germline V gene has CDR1 SGHDN and CDR2 FVKESK. The CDR3 is CASSANRDTSGNTIYF. CDR3 in DNA: TGTGCCAGCAGCGCTAACAGGGATACTAGTGGAAACACCATATATTTT.

The chain is built from TRBV6-5 and TRBJ1-2, with D maybe TRBD1 (6 bases). The CDR3 runs to 16 residues. V was cut by 4 bases and J by 0 bases, with 15 bases left in between. Germline V gives CDR1 MNHEY, CDR2 SVGAGI. In DNA, the CDR3 is TGTGCCAGCAGTTCCCCTATGGGGGCTACTAACTATGGCTACACCTTC. The encoded protein is CASSSPMGATNYGYTF.

The chain combines TRBV3-1 (or the pseudogene TRBV3-2) with TRBJ2-3, with a weak D call TRBD1 (6 bases). Trimming took 6 bases from V and 5 from J, leaving 12 bases between them. CDR3 size: 13 residues. Germline V gene data show CDR1 as LGHDT and CDR2 as YNNKEL (reference sequence). The CDR3 loop reads CASSQGPGDTQYF. CDR3 coding DNA: TGTGCCAGCAGTCAGGGGCCGGGAGATACGCAGTATTTT.

The V gene is TRBV2, the J gene TRBJ2-2, with D possibly being TRBD1 (6 bases). Trimming cost V 10 bases and J 3 bases, with 18 bases left between them. This CDR3 comprises 15 residues. CDR1 and CDR2 from the germline V gene are SNHLY and FYNNEI. CDR3 sequence (DNA): TGTGCCACCCAACAGGGACCTGGGTACACCGGGGAGCTGTTTTTT. This gives the protein CATQQGPGYTGELFF. The whole variable domain, remainder taken from reference TRBV2 and TRBJ2-2, is EPEVTQTPSHQVTQMGQEVILRCVPISNHLYFYWYRQILGQKVEFLVSFYNNEISEKSEIFDDQFSVERPDGSNFTLKIRSTKLEDSAMYFCATQQGPGYTGELFFGEGSRLTVL.

A single count supports this clone. The V and J genes are TRBV19 and TRBJ2-3; possibly TRBD2 for D (6 bases). V was trimmed by 3 bases and J by 6 bases, leaving 16 bases between them. CDR3 length: 15 residues. The germline gives CDR1 LNHDA, CDR2 SQIVND (reference sequence). The CDR3 loop reads CASSIGVAVSDTQYF. The CDR3 bases are TGTGCCAGTAGTATTGGGGTAGCGGTTTCCGATACGCAGTATTTT. Drawing the rest from reference TRBV19 and TRBJ2-3, the complete variable domain is DGGITQSPKYLFRKEGQNVTLSCEQNLNHDAMYWYRQDPGQGLRLIYYSQIVNDFQKGDIAEGYSVSREKKESFPLTVTSAQKNPTAFYLCASSIGVAVSDTQYFGPGTRLTVL.

The chain is built from TRBV28 and TRBJ1-1, with 10 bases lining up with TRBD1. J lost 3 bases, V lost 7 bases, and 8 bases had no gene match. In germline, CDR1 is MDHEN, CDR2 SYDVKM. This CDR3 region has 15 residues. The chain's CDR3 is CASTRGGTGDTEAFF. The DNA of the CDR3 is TGTGCCAGCACCCGAGGGGGGACAGGGGACACTGAAGCTTTCTTT. Supplemented by reference TRBV28 and TRBJ1-1, the full variable domain reads DVKVTQSSRYLVKRTGEKVFLECVQDMDHENMFWYRQDPGLGLRLIYFSYDVKMKEKGDIPEGYSVSREKKERFSLILESASTNQTSMYLCASTRGGTGDTEAFFGQGTRLTVV.

The chain joins TRBV18 to TRBJ1-1; 7 bases are shared with TRBD1. J lost 2 bases, V lost 6 bases, and 6 bases had no gene match. This CDR3 is 14 amino acids long. The germline V gene has CDR1 KGHSH and CDR2 LQKENI. CDR3 DNA: TGTGCCAGCTCTCGACAGGGCGGAAACACTGAAGCTTTCTTT. This encodes CASSRQGGNTEAFF.

The rearrangement uses TRBV6-2 or TRBV6-3 and TRBJ2-1; TRBD1 matches 10 bases. This CDR3 contains 14 residues. V shed 4 bases and J 6 bases; nucleotides not matched to a gene: 3. Germline V gene lookup returns CDR1 MNHEY and CDR2 SVGEGT. As DNA, the CDR3 is TGTGCCAGCAGTTCCGGGACAGGGGTCAATGAGCAGTTCTTC. It codes for CASSSGTGVNEQFF.

The chain recombines TRBV28 with TRBJ1-2; D call uncertain. Germline assignment: CDR1 MDHEN and CDR2 SYDVKM. The CDR3 loop spans 14 amino acids. The ends were cut back, 5 bases at V and 5 bases at J, with 15 bases in the middle. CDR3 loop: CASSLRRGLYGYTF. The CDR3 DNA sequence: TGTGCCAGCAGTCTGAGGCGAGGTCTTTATGGCTACACCTTC.

The rearrangement links TRBV7-2 to TRBJ2-2, with 10 bases lining up with TRBD2. This CDR3 region has 15 residues. J gave up 7 bases and V 5 bases, and 7 bases lay outside the gene matches. Germline CDR1 reads SGHTA; CDR2 reads FQGNSA. DNA for the CDR3: TGTGCCAGCAGCCAGACTAGCGGGTTGCGCGGGGAGCTGTTTTTT. The encoded protein is CASSQTSGLRGELFF. Full variable domain (rest looked up from reference TRBV7-2 and TRBJ2-2): GAGVSQSPSNKVTEKGKDVELRCDPISGHTALYWYRQSLGQGLEFLIYFQGNSAPDKSGLPSDRFSAERTGGSVSTLTIQRTQQEDSAVYLCASSQTSGLRGELFFGEGSRLTVL.

J is TRBJ1-6 and V is TRBV11-2; 9 nucleotides match TRBD1. CDR3 length: 15 residues. The V segment lost 5 bases and the J segment 10 bases; nucleotides outside the gene matches: 9. The germline gives CDR1 SGHAT, CDR2 FQNNGV. The CDR3 is CASSPQQGAGSPLHF. In DNA form, the CDR3 reads TGTGCCAGCAGCCCGCAACAGGGGGCTGGGTCACCCCTCCACTTT.

The CDR3 region has the DNA TGCGCCAGCAGCTTGGGGGCCAGGCAAGAGACCCAGTACTTC. Encoded protein: CASSLGARQETQYF. The rearrangement uses TRBV5-1 and TRBJ2-5; D call uncertain. V lost 0 bases, J lost 2 bases, and 8 bases lay in between. This CDR3 has 14 amino acids. Germline V lookup: CDR1 SGHRS, CDR2 YFSETQ.

The J gene is TRBJ1-2, the V gene TRBV7-8; TRBD1 agrees at 7 bases. This CDR3 spans 15 amino acids. CDR1 and CDR2 (germline): SGHVS, FQNEAQ. Germline trimming cut 3 bases from V and 5 bases from J; bases unmatched to any gene: 9. Written as DNA, the CDR3 is TGTGCCAGCAGCTTGTTTGGACAGGAAAGATATGGCTACACCTTC. Its protein product is CASSLFGQERYGYTF.

J is TRBJ2-5 and V is TRBV4-1, with 15 bases lining up with TRBD2. CDR1 and CDR2 (germline): MGHRA, YSYEKL. The CDR3 is 16 amino acids. V lost 3 bases and J lost 5; bases outside the gene matches: 4. CDR3 in amino acids: CASSQAGTSGRETQYF. The CDR3 DNA follows: TGCGCCAGCAGCCAGGCCGGGACTAGCGGGAGGGAGACCCAGTACTTC.

This chain links TRBV7-8 with TRBJ2-7; possibly TRBD1 for D (6 bases). Germline V CDR1 and CDR2: SGHVS, FQNEAQ. CDR3 length: 12 residues. Between the trimmed V and J ends, which lost 5 bases and 9 bases, there was a span of 14 bases. CDR3 nucleotide sequence: TGTGCCAGCAGCCCATCATGGGGGCCGCAGTACTTC. Amino acid sequence: CASSPSWGPQYF.

This chain joins TRBV6-5 and TRBJ2-5; D is ambiguous. CDR1 MNHEY and CDR2 SVGAGI come from the germline V gene. Between the trimmed V and J ends, which lost 6 bases and 3 bases, there was a span of 8 bases. CDR3 size: 12 residues. CDR3 amino acids: CASRITEETQYF. CDR3 in DNA: TGTGCCAGCAGAATAACGGAAGAGACCCAGTACTTC.

This rearrangement joins TRBV27 to TRBJ2-1; 10 positions match TRBD2. With V trimmed by 1 base and J by 15 bases, 12 bases remained unmatched. Per germline, CDR1 MNHEY and CDR2 SMNVEV (reference sequence). The CDR3 spans 15 residues. Here the CDR3 DNA reads TGTGCCAGCAGTTTATATTCTAGCGGGGGCTCATACCCGTTCTTC. It encodes CASSLYSSGGSYPFF.

This clone was detected a few times. The chain couples TRBV28 to TRBJ1-1, with D maybe TRBD1 (6 bases). Deletions cut 3 bases from V and 1 base from J, with 9 bases between. The V gene's germline CDR1 is MDHEN and CDR2 SYDVKM. The length of the CDR3 is 14 residues. The chain's CDR3 is CASSLTGPNTEAFF. In nucleotides, the CDR3 is TGTGCCAGCAGTTTGACAGGACCGAACACTGAAGCTTTCTTT.

Here the CDR3 reads CASSPRTGEVNTIYF. The DNA of the CDR3 is TGTGCCAGCAGTCCACGGACAGGCGAAGTAAATACCATATATTTT. V usage is TRBV28 and J usage is TRBJ1-3; 7 nucleotides match TRBD1. The CDR3 extends over 15 amino acids. Germline V gene sequence: CDR1 MDHEN, CDR2 SYDVKM. With V trimmed by 5 bases and J by 10 bases, 14 bases remained unmatched.

The CDR3 sequence: CAIRSGTGADTQYF. The CDR3 coding sequence is TGTGCCATCAGGAGCGGGACAGGAGCAGATACGCAGTATTTT. V is TRBV10-3 and J is TRBJ2-3, with a possible D match to TRBD1 (8 bases). Germline CDR1 is ENHRY and CDR2 is SYGVKD. The CDR3 covers 14 residues. With 6 bases removed from V and 4 bases from J, the gap between germline ends came to 14 bases.

The rearrangement links TRBV28 to TRBJ2-7; tentatively, D is TRBD1 (5 bases). This CDR3 has 17 amino acids. CDR1 is MDHEN and CDR2 is SYDVKM in the germline V gene. V lost 2 bases, J lost 0 bases, and 17 bases lay in between. The CDR3 DNA reads as TGTGCCAGCAGTTTAGGTCGACCGACAGCTCTCTCCTACGAGCAGTACTTC. It codes for CASSLGRPTALSYEQYF.

The chain joins TRBV3-1 (or the pseudogene TRBV3-2) to TRBJ2-7, with D maybe TRBD1 (5 bases). Germline values: CDR1 LGHDT, CDR2 YNNKEL (reference sequence). Trimming took off 0 bases at V and 3 bases at J, with 12 bases between the two ends. CDR3 size: 15 residues. The CDR3 bases are TGTGCCAGCAGCCAAGAAGCAGGGTCCATCTACGAGCAGTACTTC. It is translated as CASSQEAGSIYEQYF.

The rearrangement links TRBV7-2 to TRBJ2-6, with D possibly TRBD1 on 6 matching bases. CDR3 length: 15 amino acids. The germline V and J ends were trimmed by 2 bases and 3 bases, with 8 bases remaining between them. The germline gives CDR1 SGHTA, CDR2 FQGNSA. The CDR3 loop is CASSLQGRGANVLTF. CDR3 DNA sequence: TGTGCCAGCAGCTTACAGGGGCGTGGGGCCAACGTCCTGACTTTC.

V gene TRBV19 combines with J gene TRBJ1-3; TRBD1 matches at 9 bases. V was clipped by 5 bases and J by 7 bases; unmatched bases: 9. In germline, CDR1 is LNHDA, CDR2 SQIVND (reference sequence). The CDR3 is made up of 15 amino acids. The CDR3: CASSYGQGSSNTIYF. The CDR3 nucleotides read TGTGCCAGTAGTTACGGACAGGGGAGTTCCAACACCATATATTTT.

The sample holds one count of this clone. V and J are TRBV5-6 and TRBJ2-7; 8 bases are shared with TRBD1. This CDR3 comprises 15 residues. V lost 0 bases and J lost 6; bases outside the gene matches: 8. Germline-derived CDR1 and CDR2 are SGHDT and YYEEEE. Written as DNA, the CDR3 is TGTGCCAGCAGCTTGGATTTGACAGGGGCTGGCGAGCAGTACTTC. This sequence encodes CASSLDLTGAGEQYF.

This chain uses TRBV30 with TRBJ1-2; 7 bases fit TRBD1. The germline V gene has CDR1 GTSNPN and CDR2 SVGIG (reference sequence). With V trimmed by 7 bases and J by 7 bases, 12 bases remained unmatched. The CDR3 spans 13 residues. The CDR3, as DNA: TGTGCCTCCCTGACAGGGCTTTGGCGTGGCTACACCTTC. This codes for CASLTGLWRGYTF.

This sequence joins TRBV28 and TRBJ1-2, with 7 bases matching TRBD1. Germline V lookup: CDR1 MDHEN, CDR2 SYDVKM. V lost 5 bases and J lost 8; bases outside the gene matches: 14. The CDR3 runs 15 residues. This chain's CDR3 is CASSANGQDGRGYTF. CDR3 nucleotide sequence: TGTGCCAGCAGTGCTAACGGACAGGATGGGCGAGGCTACACCTTC.

This chain connects TRBV7-9 to TRBJ1-1; the D is unclear. The germline V gene encodes CDR1 SEHNR and CDR2 FQNEAQ (reference sequence). V lost 0 bases and J lost 3, with 8 bases in between. This CDR3 has 14 amino acids. DNA of the CDR3: TGTGCCAGCAGCTTAGCTATCGGGGACACTGAAGCTTTCTTT. It codes for CASSLAIGDTEAFF.

The V call is TRBV10-2, the J call TRBJ2-5; 10 bases agree with TRBD2. After removal of 0 bases from V and 1 base from J, the junction contained 2 bases not matched to a gene. CDR3 size: 16 residues. Germline assignment: CDR1 WSHSY and CDR2 SAAADI. This chain's CDR3 is CASSESLAGSQETQYF. In nucleotides, the CDR3 is TGCGCCAGCAGTGAGTCACTAGCGGGATCCCAAGAGACCCAGTACTTC.